This TCR beta chain emerged from a study of cytomegalovirus exposure and HLA in healthy donors. Study results and caveats: Reportedly, HLA-A and HLA-B alleles of most subjects were accurately predicted from TCR beta. V- and J-gene trimming of TCR beta was linked (in a later analysis) to a missense DCLRE1C variant. The study carried out a later analysis of TCR beta sequences. It associated 15,000 to 20,000 of them with specific HLA alleles at a false discovery rate of 0.05. In a later analysis, HLA-associated beta chains showed higher expansion and lower generation probabilities than comparable chains.

As to this clone: Its specificity is unknown.

The CDR3 spans 16 residues. With V trimmed by 2 bases and J by 0 bases, 4 bases remained unmatched. CDR1 and CDR2 from the germline V gene are SNHLY and FYNNEI. The PCR made use of 60 Vbeta and 13 Jbeta primers. The repertoire was sequenced with immunoSEQ multiplex PCR; TCRdb's copy has only in-frame clones and lacks some. The sample holds about 190,000 clones; roughly four fifths are singletons and the top ten take over 1.5%. The chain is built from TRBV2 and TRBJ1-2; TRBD1 matches at 9 bases. This TCR came from a man in his forties or fifties in good health and CMV-seronegative. The source material was PBMCs. The DNA of the CDR3 is TGTGCCAGCAGTGAAACAGGGGGCGTCCCTAACTATGGCTACACCTTC. It codes for CASSETGGVPNYGYTF.